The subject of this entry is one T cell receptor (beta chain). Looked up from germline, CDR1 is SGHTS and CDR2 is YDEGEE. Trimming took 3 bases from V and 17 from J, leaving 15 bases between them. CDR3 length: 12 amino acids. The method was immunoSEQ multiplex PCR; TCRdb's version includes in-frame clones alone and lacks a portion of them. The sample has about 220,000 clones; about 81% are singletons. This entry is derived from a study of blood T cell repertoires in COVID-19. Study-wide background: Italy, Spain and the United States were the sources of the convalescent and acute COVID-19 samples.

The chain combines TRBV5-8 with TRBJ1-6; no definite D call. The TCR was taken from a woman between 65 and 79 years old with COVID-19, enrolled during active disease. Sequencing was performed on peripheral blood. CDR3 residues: CASSSTIRGFHF. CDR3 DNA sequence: TGTGCCAGCAGCTCTACAATCCGCGGGTTCCACTTT.